A single sample gave rise to the 14 T cell receptor beta chains below, sequenced in a study of beta chain features in type 1 diabetes. Whole-study findings and limits: Among all four CD4+ subsets, Type 1 diabetes patients had TCRB CDR3s that were moderately but significantly shorter.

Expressed TCRB transcripts were sequenced after all isolated RNA was converted to cDNA. The table came from immunoSEQ multiplex PCR; TCRdb's copy has only in-frame clones and leaves some out. The sample yields 400,000 or so clones, approximately 12% seen once. These receptors' antigens are unknown. The sequenced sample consisted of naive CD4+ T cells from blood. The receptors were gathered from a woman aged 18-29 years with type 1 diabetes.

This clone was seen only a few times. The chain is built from TRBV6-5 and TRBJ1-2; 7 positions match TRBD1. The CDR3 consists of 13 residues. Trimming removed 6 bases from V and 4 bases from J; junction bases left unmatched: 5. Germline V gene sequence: CDR1 MNHEY, CDR2 SVGAGI. For the CDR3, the DNA is TGTGCCAGCAGGCCCGGGACAGTCTATGGCTACACCTTC. Protein: CASRPGTVYGYTF.

The gene calls are TRBV11-2 and TRBJ1-2; D may be TRBD1 (6 bases). Trimming shortened V by 8 bases and J by 2 bases, and 12 bases separated the two germline ends. The CDR3 sequence is 13 residues long. From germline, CDR1 is SGHAT and CDR2 FQNNGV. In DNA form, the CDR3 reads TGTGCCAGCGGAGGACAGAAAAACTATGGCTACACCTTC. This encodes CASGGQKNYGYTF.

This clone showed up just a few times. CDR3 nucleotides: TGTGCCAGCAGCGTAGTTGGGGACACGTCCTACAATGAGCAGTTCTTC. It specifies CASSVVGDTSYNEQFF. The J gene is TRBJ2-1, the V gene TRBV9; possibly TRBD1 for D (6 bases). Germline loops: CDR1 SGDLS, CDR2 YYNGEE. V gave up 0 bases and J gave up 1 base, with 11 bases separating them. This CDR3 region has 16 residues.

On this clone itself: The junction departs from germline at one end; a sequencing error may be responsible. The J gene is TRBJ1-1, the V gene TRBV7-2; D not resolved. The V gene's germline CDR1 is SGHTA and CDR2 FQGNSA. This CDR3 has 14 amino acids. The CDR3 DNA sequence: TGTGCCAGCAGCCTAGCCCCCATGAACACTGAAGCTTTCTTT. Amino acid sequence: CASSLAPMNTEAFF.

V and J are TRBV4-3 and TRBJ2-1; 13 bases are shared with TRBD2. CDR3 length equals 17 residues. V was pared by 0 bases and J by 7 bases, with 6 bases of the junction left unmatched. CDR1 and CDR2 from the germline V gene are LGHNA and YSLEER. The CDR3 DNA follows: TGCGCCAGCAGCCAAGAGGGTACTAGCGGGGGGGGGAATGAGCAGTTCTTC. Translated, it gives CASSQEGTSGGGNEQFF.

This clone showed up just a few times. V is TRBV7-9 and J is TRBJ2-3; TRBD2 might be the D (5 bases). The germline V gene has CDR1 SEHNR and CDR2 FQNEAQ (reference sequence). The CDR3 is 16 amino acids. The V gene lost 8 bases and the J gene lost 1 base, with 19 bases spanning the gap. This chain's CDR3 is CASGSGNLAGTDTQYF. The CDR3 DNA reads TGTGCCAGCGGATCCGGGAACCTGGCTGGCACAGATACGCAGTATTTT.

The rearrangement links TRBV5-4 to TRBJ2-3; 11 bases align to TRBD2. Trimming cost V 0 bases and J 0 bases; bases outside gene matches: 0. CDR1 is SGHNT, CDR2 YYREEE, per germline (reference sequence). The CDR3 sequence is 16 residues long. The CDR3: CASSLGLAGSTDTQYF. CDR3 bases: TGTGCCAGCAGCTTGGGACTAGCGGGGAGCACAGATACGCAGTATTTT.

The gene calls are TRBV5-1 and TRBJ2-1, with D perhaps TRBD1 (6 bases). Germline V gene sequence: CDR1 SGHRS, CDR2 YFSETQ. The CDR3 contains 13 residues. V gave up 3 bases and J gave up 9 bases, with 13 bases separating them. The CDR3 nucleotides are TGCGCCAGCAGCTCAAACAGGGCTGGTGAGCAGTTCTTC. Translated: CASSSNRAGEQFF. The variable domain in full, with the rest retrieved from reference TRBV5-1 and TRBJ2-1, is KAGVTQTPRYLIKTRGQQVTLSCSPISGHRSVSWYQQTPGQGLQFLFEYFSETQRNKGNFPGRFSGRQFSNSRSEMNVSTLELGDSALYLCASSSNRAGEQFFGPGTRLTVL.

The sample holds a few counts of this clone. The V call is TRBV7-2, the J call TRBJ1-1; 9 bases are shared with TRBD1. This CDR3 spans 15 amino acids. V was pared by 1 base and J by 6 bases, with 6 bases of the junction left unmatched. Germline loops: CDR1 SGHTA, CDR2 FQGNSA. The CDR3 bases are TGTGCCAGCAGCTTAGAACCCGGGACAGGGTCTGAAGCTTTCTTT. Amino acid sequence: CASSLEPGTGSEAFF.

The rearrangement joins TRBV11-2 to TRBJ2-3, with 8 nucleotides matching TRBD2. V lost 5 bases, J lost 6 bases, and 16 bases stayed unmatched. In germline, CDR1 is SGHAT, CDR2 FQNNGV. The CDR3 sequence is 17 residues long. The CDR3 sequence: CASSVATLGLGSDTQYF. CDR3 nucleotides: TGTGCCAGCAGCGTAGCTACATTGGGACTAGGATCCGATACGCAGTATTTT.

This clone was counted between two and nine times. V and J are TRBV7-9 and TRBJ1-6; D not resolved. This CDR3 region has 13 residues. V lost 5 bases and J 7 bases, leaving 9 bases between the germline ends. Germline assignment: CDR1 SEHNR and CDR2 FQNEAQ (reference sequence). Here the CDR3 reads CASSITENSPLHF. CDR3 nucleotide sequence: TGTGCCAGCAGCATTACGGAGAATTCACCCCTCCACTTT.

CDR3 DNA sequence: TGTGCCTGGAGCCCTAGGTCATCCCCACGCAATGAGCAGTTCTTC. Translating it yields CAWSPRSSPRNEQFF. The chain is built from TRBV30 and TRBJ2-1; D is undetermined. The V and J ends lost 3 bases and 6 bases respectively, with 18 bases between them. The CDR3 has 15 amino acids. CDR1 is GTSNPN and CDR2 is SVGIG in the germline V gene (reference sequence).

V gene TRBV30 combines with J gene TRBJ1-2, with a tentative D call TRBD1 (5 bases). Germline CDR1 and CDR2: GTSNPN and SVGIG (reference sequence). V lost 4 bases and J lost 5, with 11 bases in between. This CDR3 has 12 residues. In DNA form, the CDR3 reads TGTGCCTGGACCCTGGACATGTATGGCTACACCTTC. Residues: CAWTLDMYGYTF.

The chain combines TRBV10-3 with TRBJ1-2; D is uncertain. The V end lost 6 bases, the J end lost 8 bases, and 16 bases lay between the germline ends. Germline V gene lookup returns CDR1 ENHRY and CDR2 SYGVKD. This CDR3 has 13 residues. Here the CDR3 DNA reads TGTGCCATCAGGTACACGCAATCGGAGGGCTACACCTTC. Translation: CAIRYTQSEGYTF.